Each of the 22 T cell receptor beta chains below was sequenced from the same sample in a study of blood T cell repertoires in COVID-19. Assay: immunoSEQ multiplex PCR; the TCRdb copy retains only in-frame clones and omits some. The table lists some 290,000 clones, less than 90% of them singletons, with over 9.5% in the top ten. Input material: peripheral blood. The source of these receptors is a woman in her twenties or thirties with COVID-19, enrolled during active disease.

V usage is TRBV3-1 (or the pseudogene TRBV3-2) and J usage is TRBJ2-7, with 11 nucleotides matching TRBD2. Germline loops: CDR1 LGHDT, CDR2 YNNKEL (reference sequence). V gave up 6 bases and J gave up 0 bases; unmatched junction bases: 4. This CDR3 spans 15 amino acids. CDR3 sequence (DNA): TGTGCCAGCAGAACGGGACTAGCGGCCTCCTACGAGCAGTACTTC. Protein product: CASRTGLAASYEQYF.

This rearrangement joins TRBV27 to TRBJ2-1; no firm D call. Trimming removed 1 base from V and 5 bases from J, with 3 bases in between. CDR1 MNHEY and CDR2 SMNVEV come from the germline V gene (reference sequence). CDR3 length: 12 residues. The CDR3 nucleotides read TGTGCCAGCAGTTTATTAAACAATGAGCAGTTCTTC. This gives the protein CASSLLNNEQFF.

The CDR3 is CASLGSGAWETQYF. CDR3 bases: TGTGCCAGCCTCGGCAGCGGGGCTTGGGAGACCCAGTACTTC. V and J are TRBV28 and TRBJ2-5; 7 bases are shared with TRBD2. This CDR3 spans 14 amino acids. The V gene end was trimmed by 8 bases and the J gene end by 5 bases; junction bases not matched to a gene: 11. The germline V gene has CDR1 MDHEN and CDR2 SYDVKM.

V and J are TRBV5-6 and TRBJ1-4; no reliable D call. From germline, CDR1 is SGHDT and CDR2 YYEEEE. V gave up 5 bases and J gave up 3 bases, with 8 bases separating them. The CDR3 is made up of 13 amino acids. This CDR3 is CASSPQPNEKLFF. CDR3 DNA sequence: TGTGCCAGCAGTCCACAGCCTAATGAAAAACTGTTTTTT.

This clone has a handful of counts. The rearrangement uses TRBV4-1 and TRBJ2-7; maybe TRBD2 (5 bases). The CDR3 has 15 residues. In germline, CDR1 is MGHRA, CDR2 YSYEKL. Deletions cut 1 base from V and 0 bases from J, with 10 bases between. Here the CDR3 reads CASSQAGVRSYEQYF. The CDR3, as DNA: TGCGCCAGCAGCCAAGCCGGGGTTCGCTCCTACGAGCAGTACTTC.

The J gene is TRBJ2-7, the V gene TRBV6-5; TRBD1 matches at 9 bases. This CDR3 has 13 residues. CDR1 and CDR2 from the germline V gene are MNHEY and SVGAGI. V was clipped by 6 bases and J by 2 bases; unmatched bases: 2. The CDR3 spells CASRTGGTYEQYF. CDR3 coding DNA: TGTGCCAGCAGGACAGGGGGGACCTACGAGCAGTACTTC.

The rearrangement joins TRBV5-8 to TRBJ1-5; the match to TRBD1 covers 8 bases. This CDR3 is built from 15 residues. Germline lookup yields CDR1 SGHTS and CDR2 YDEGEE. With 4 bases clipped from V and 0 bases from J, the junction kept 3 bases outside the gene matches. The CDR3 nucleotides read TGTGCCAGCAGCAGGACAGGGTTTAGCAATCAGCCCCAGCATTTT. It translates to CASSRTGFSNQPQHF.

The chain carries TRBV27 and TRBJ1-1, with 7 nucleotides matching TRBD1. Germline V CDR1 and CDR2: MNHEY, SMNVEV (reference sequence). This CDR3 spans 16 amino acids. The trim removed 5 bases at V and 0 bases at J, leaving 9 bases unmatched. Written as DNA, the CDR3 is TGTGCCAGCAGTCCATACCGGGACAGCATGAACACTGAAGCTTTCTTT. It specifies CASSPYRDSMNTEAFF.

The sample holds a few counts of this clone. The chain recombines TRBV11-2 with TRBJ2-3; no clear D gene. Germline V gene lookup returns CDR1 SGHAT and CDR2 FQNNGV. The CDR3 consists of 12 residues. V was cut by 1 base and J by 7 bases, with 6 bases left in between. This CDR3 reads CASSLVPNTQYF. The CDR3, as DNA: TGTGCCAGCAGCTTAGTTCCCAATACGCAGTATTTT.

The rearrangement links TRBV28 to TRBJ1-3; D gene unclear. This CDR3 has 15 amino acids. V lost 0 bases, J lost 4 bases, and 10 bases lay in between. CDR1 is MDHEN, CDR2 SYDVKM, per germline. The CDR3 region has the DNA TGTGCCAGCAGTTTATGGCAGGCATGGGGAAACACCATATATTTT. Its translation: CASSLWQAWGNTIYF.

The chain is built from TRBV6-4 and TRBJ1-6; D call uncertain. Between the trimmed V and J ends, which lost 3 bases and 12 bases, there was a span of 12 bases. The germline gives CDR1 MRHNA, CDR2 SNTAGT. The CDR3 extends over 13 amino acids. The CDR3 region is CASSEWIGRPLHF. Here the CDR3 DNA reads TGTGCCAGCAGTGAGTGGATTGGGAGACCCCTCCACTTT.

The rearrangement uses TRBV6-5 and TRBJ1-2; 11 bases line up with TRBD1. CDR1 is MNHEY and CDR2 is SVGAGI in the germline V gene. CDR3 length equals 13 residues. V gave up 5 bases and J gave up 12 bases; unmatched junction bases: 8. The DNA for the CDR3 is TGTGCCAGCAGTACCACCGGGACAGGGGGTCACACCTTC. Encoded protein: CASSTTGTGGHTF.

J is TRBJ2-2 and V is TRBV7-2; TRBD1 matches at 9 bases. This CDR3 is built from 14 residues. J gave up 7 bases and V 4 bases, and 4 bases lay outside the gene matches. Germline values: CDR1 SGHTA, CDR2 FQGNSA. Written as DNA, the CDR3 is TGTGCCAGCAGCTGGGGGACAGGGCGCGGGGAGCTGTTTTTT. Translated, it gives CASSWGTGRGELFF. Full variable domain (remainder filled in from reference TRBV7-2 and TRBJ2-2): GAGVSQSPSNKVTEKGKDVELRCDPISGHTALYWYRQSLGQGLEFLIYFQGNSAPDKSGLPSDRFSAERTGGSVSTLTIQRTQQEDSAVYLCASSWGTGRGELFFGEGSRLTVL.

The V and J genes are TRBV2 and TRBJ2-3; 9 bases agree with TRBD2. The CDR3 sequence is 16 residues long. Germline CDR1 is SNHLY and CDR2 is FYNNEI. After removal of 7 bases from V and 2 bases from J, the junction contained 10 bases not matched to a gene. CDR3: CASKYGPSGATDTQYF. The CDR3 DNA follows: TGTGCCAGCAAGTACGGGCCTAGCGGGGCCACAGATACGCAGTATTTT.

Note on this clone: One end of the junction is discordant with germline, which a read error may explain. The rearrangement links TRBV20-1 to TRBJ1-2, with a tentative D call TRBD1 (5 bases). This CDR3 has 12 amino acids. Germline V gene data show CDR1 as DFQATT and CDR2 as SNEGSKA (reference sequence). In DNA, the CDR3 is TGCAGTGCTAGTTTAATTGACCGGACAAACTCTTTC. Translating it yields CSASLIDRTNSF.

The gene calls are TRBV2 and TRBJ2-5; D may be TRBD2 (7 bases). The CDR3 runs to 15 residues. Trimming took 5 bases from V and 7 from J, leaving 20 bases between them. The V gene's germline CDR1 is SNHLY and CDR2 FYNNEI. The CDR3 DNA reads TGTGCCAGCAGTACGAAGGGGGGGGAACCGGGGACCCAGTACTTC. The encoded protein is CASSTKGGEPGTQYF.

The rearrangement links TRBV7-2 to TRBJ2-5; 8 bases align to TRBD2. The CDR3 has 16 residues. The germline CDR1 and CDR2 sequences are SGHTA and FQGNSA. Losses at the gene ends were 5 bases for V and 5 bases for J; bases not matched to a gene: 13. The CDR3 DNA reads TGTGCCAGCAGCCTGGGGGCGGGGGGCTCCTGGGAGACCCAGTACTTC. This encodes CASSLGAGGSWETQYF.

About this clone: Compared with germline, one end of the junction differs, possibly owing to a read error. The chain's CDR3 is CAGRQGAGYNEQFF. CDR3 nucleotide sequence: TGTGCCGGCAGACAGGGGGCAGGGTACAATGAGCAGTTCTTC. The V call is TRBV2, the J call TRBJ2-1; 10 bases match TRBD1. In germline, CDR1 is SNHLY, CDR2 FYNNEI. This CDR3 is 14 amino acids long.

The rearrangement links TRBV19 to TRBJ1-6, with 10 bases lining up with TRBD1. CDR3 length: 17 amino acids. Germline V gives CDR1 LNHDA, CDR2 SQIVND (reference sequence). Trimming at V came to 5 bases and at J to 9 bases, leaving 13 bases not matched to a gene. DNA for the CDR3: TGTGCCAGTAGTCCCGTGGTCGGACAGGGGGTAAGTTCACCCCTCCACTTT. Translation gives CASSPVVGQGVSSPLHF.

The chain is built from TRBV29-1 and TRBJ2-7; D gene ambiguous. The CDR3 runs 14 residues. Germline V gene lookup returns CDR1 SQVTM and CDR2 ANQGSEA. The ends were cut back, 6 bases at V and 0 bases at J, with 15 bases in the middle. CDR3 region: CSVSRRLSSYEQYF. CDR3 bases: TGCAGCGTCTCGCGCCGCCTGTCCTCCTACGAGCAGTACTTC.

This chain joins TRBV6-5 and TRBJ2-1; D gene ambiguous. The CDR3 consists of 13 residues. Trimming left V 0 bases short and J 12 bases short, with 12 bases between. In germline, CDR1 is MNHEY, CDR2 SVGAGI. The CDR3 nucleotides are TGTGCCAGCAGTTACTCGAGTGGGCTACTGCAGTTCTTC. Translation gives CASSYSSGLLQFF.

The genes are TRBV6-5 and TRBJ1-4; a weak D match, TRBD1 (5 bases). The CDR3 runs 14 residues. Trimming took 6 bases from V and 5 from J, leaving 13 bases between them. In germline, CDR1 is MNHEY, CDR2 SVGAGI. CDR3 sequence (DNA): TGTGCCAGCAGCCAGAAGAGACAGAATGAAAAACTGTTTTTT. Residues: CASSQKRQNEKLFF.